The clone carrying this T cell receptor beta chain was seen a single time. Its specificity is not known. Unique molecular identifiers had been added to the TCR beta cDNA libraries. cDNA molecules numbering roughly 500,000 came from roughly 1 to 10 million T cells. TCRdb reprocessed the PCR reads via MiXCR and lists one record per CDR3 protein. The sample includes hundreds of thousands of distinct CDR3 sequences, approximately 59% of them seen just once. The data originate from a study of post-analysis software for immune sequencing data. In the study overall: Included courses were relapsing-remitting and secondary progressive multiple sclerosis; progressive-relapsing multiple sclerosis was also included.

General observations from the study: Four or five TRBV segments were more frequent in patients than controls; TRBV5-6, TRBV5-1 and TRBV20-1 belonged to this group.

In germline, CDR1 is SGHRS, CDR2 YFSETQ. There are 15 residues in the CDR3. V lost 4 bases and J lost 8, with 19 bases in between. The chain uses TRBV5-1 and TRBJ2-1; D might be TRBD2 (5 bases). This TCR derives from a girl under 10 years old with multiple sclerosis. Material for sequencing was blood. This CDR3 reads CASSPLTPVEDEQFF. Here the CDR3 DNA reads TGCGCCAGCAGCCCCCTGACTCCCGTGGAGGATGAGCAGTTCTTC.